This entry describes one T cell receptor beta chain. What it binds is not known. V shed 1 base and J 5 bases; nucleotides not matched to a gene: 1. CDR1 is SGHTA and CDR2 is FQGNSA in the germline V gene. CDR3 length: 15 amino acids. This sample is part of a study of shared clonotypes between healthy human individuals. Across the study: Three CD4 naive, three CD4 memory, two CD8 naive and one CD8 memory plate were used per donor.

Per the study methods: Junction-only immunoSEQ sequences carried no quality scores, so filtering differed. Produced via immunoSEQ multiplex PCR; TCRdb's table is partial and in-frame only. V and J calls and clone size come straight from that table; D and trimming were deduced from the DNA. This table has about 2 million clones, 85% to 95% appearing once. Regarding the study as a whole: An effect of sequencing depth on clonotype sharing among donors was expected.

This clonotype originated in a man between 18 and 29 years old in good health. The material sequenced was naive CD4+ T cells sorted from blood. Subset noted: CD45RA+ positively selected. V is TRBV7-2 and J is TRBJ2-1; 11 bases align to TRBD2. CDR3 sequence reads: CASSLVAGGHNEQFF. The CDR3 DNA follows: TGTGCCAGCAGCTTAGTAGCGGGAGGGCACAATGAGCAGTTCTTC.